The sequence of this T cell receptor beta chain was determined in a study of blood T cell repertoires in COVID-19. Repertoires were generated with immunoSEQ multiplex PCR, while TCRdb's copy carries only in-frame clones and drops some. Of under 250,000 clones listed, roughly 80% are singletons. The junction had 7 bases not matched to a gene; V was cut back by 2 bases and J by 1 base. Germline CDR1 is SGHRS and CDR2 is YFSETQ. There are 16 residues in the CDR3. This clone has only one observation. V usage is TRBV5-1 and J usage is TRBJ2-5; 8 bases map to TRBD2. Specimen: peripheral blood. The receptor's source is a woman aged 18-29 years with acute or convalescent COVID-19. CDR3 protein: CASSFFPGGGQETQYF. The CDR3 nucleotides are TGCGCCAGCAGCTTCTTTCCCGGGGGGGGCCAAGAGACCCAGTACTTC.